The 24 T cell receptor beta chains below were found in one sample sequenced in a study of somatic mutations in cytotoxic T cells in rheumatoid arthritis. Generated by immunoSEQ multiplex PCR, the TCRdb table keeps only in-frame clones and is missing some. The table has around 29,000 clones, 82% seen once. Sequenced: CD8+ T cells sorted from blood. The receptors were sampled from an adult with rheumatoid arthritis.

The chain is built from TRBV27 and TRBJ2-2; D call uncertain. Trimming removed 6 bases from V and 5 bases from J, with 19 bases in between. The CDR3 runs 16 residues. Germline CDR1 and CDR2: MNHEY and SMNVEV (reference sequence). The CDR3 here is CASSPLYSTGTGELFF. CDR3 nucleotides: TGTGCCAGCAGCCCTCTTTACAGCACCGGAACCGGGGAGCTGTTTTTT.

The chain carries TRBV27 and TRBJ1-5, with D maybe TRBD1 (6 bases). The germline V and J ends were trimmed by 2 bases and 6 bases, with 11 bases remaining between them. CDR1 is MNHEY, CDR2 SMNVEV, per germline (reference sequence). This CDR3 region has 14 residues. The CDR3 region is CASSLRQDLQPQHF. CDR3 nucleotide sequence: TGTGCCAGCAGTTTACGACAGGACCTTCAGCCCCAGCATTTT.

The chain employs TRBV4-1 and TRBJ2-1, with 10 bases fitting TRBD2. The CDR3 runs to 18 residues. V shed 0 bases and J 4 bases; nucleotides not matched to a gene: 9. Germline-derived CDR1 and CDR2 are MGHRA and YSYEKL. CDR3 DNA sequence: TGCGCCAGCAGCCAAGATGGATATAGCGGGGGGCAATACAATGAGCAGTTCTTC. Protein sequence: CASSQDGYSGGQYNEQFF.

The chain is built from TRBV19 and TRBJ2-2; TRBD2 matches 10 bases. The V and J ends lost 7 bases and 6 bases, in that order; junction bases with no gene match: 11. CDR1 LNHDA and CDR2 SQIVND come from the germline V gene (reference sequence). CDR3 length: 16 amino acids. CDR3 protein: CASTISSGGLAGELFF. CDR3 DNA: TGTGCCAGTACCATCTCTAGCGGGGGTCTGGCCGGGGAGCTGTTTTTT. Variable domain in full (rest from reference TRBV19 and TRBJ2-2): DGGITQSPKYLFRKEGQNVTLSCEQNLNHDAMYWYRQDPGQGLRLIYYSQIVNDFQKGDIAEGYSVSREKKESFPLTVTSAQKNPTAFYLCASTISSGGLAGELFFGEGSRLTVL.

The chain uses TRBV23-1 and TRBJ2-2; D is ambiguous. TRBV23-1 carries the ORF label, with uncertain function. Trimming cost V 0 bases and J 7 bases, with 6 bases left between them. The CDR3 spans 13 residues. Written as DNA, the CDR3 is TGCGCCAGCAGTCAATCTGGAAACGGGGAGCTGTTTTTT. Amino acid sequence: CASSQSGNGELFF.

The genes are TRBV2 and TRBJ1-1; no clear D gene. The length of the CDR3 is 13 residues. CDR1 SNHLY and CDR2 FYNNEI come from the germline V gene. Trimming shortened V by 4 bases and J by 3 bases, and 9 bases separated the two germline ends. In DNA form, the CDR3 reads TGTGCCAGCAGTGTTGACGGGGACACTGAAGCTTTCTTT. It codes for CASSVDGDTEAFF.

This sequence joins TRBV5-1 and TRBJ2-2; 9 nucleotides line up with TRBD2. This CDR3 has 16 amino acids. CDR1 and CDR2 (germline): SGHRS, YFSETQ. V lost 3 bases, J lost 2 bases, and 5 bases stayed unmatched. Here the CDR3 reads CASSSLAGANTGELFF. In DNA, the CDR3 is TGCGCCAGCAGCTCCTTAGCGGGGGCAAACACCGGGGAGCTGTTTTTT.

CDR3 in amino acids: CASSLSGASYEQYF. The DNA of the CDR3 is TGTGCCAGCAGCTTAAGCGGGGCCTCCTACGAGCAGTACTTC. The chain has TRBV7-9 and TRBJ2-7; TRBD2 matches at 7 bases. The CDR3 runs to 14 residues. The germline V gene encodes CDR1 SEHNR and CDR2 FQNEAQ (reference sequence). Trimming cost V 2 bases and J 0 bases; bases outside gene matches: 1.

The chain links TRBV19 to TRBJ2-7; a weak D match, TRBD2 (5 bases). CDR1 LNHDA and CDR2 SQIVND come from the germline V gene (reference sequence). Deletions cut 1 base from V and 0 bases from J, with 19 bases between. The CDR3 length is 18 residues. DNA of the CDR3: TGTGCCAGTAGTATAGCCCTCCTCTGGGCAGGAGGCTCCTACGAGCAGTACTTC. Amino acid sequence: CASSIALLWAGGSYEQYF.

V and J are TRBV25-1 and TRBJ2-3, with 9 bases aligning to TRBD2. Trimming removed 7 bases from V and 7 bases from J; junction bases left unmatched: 15. The germline CDR1 and CDR2 sequences are MGHDK and SYGVNS. CDR3 length: 16 amino acids. DNA of the CDR3: TGTGCCAGCACGTCTGGTAGGGCGGGGGGGCCTCATACGCAGTATTTT. Its protein is CASTSGRAGGPHTQYF. The whole variable domain, filled in from reference TRBV25-1 and TRBJ2-3, reads EADIYQTPRYLVIGTGKKITLECSQTMGHDKMYWYQQDPGMELHLIHYSYGVNSTEKGDLSSESTVSRIRTEHFPLTLESARPSHTSQYLCASTSGRAGGPHTQYFGPGTRLTVL.

V usage is TRBV5-1 and J usage is TRBJ1-1, with D uncertain. This CDR3 is 14 amino acids long. Trimming removed 0 bases at V and 1 base at J, with 7 bases between. The germline gives CDR1 SGHRS, CDR2 YFSETQ. The CDR3 nucleotides read TGCGCCAGCAGCTTGGGACATAAGAACACTGAAGCTTTCTTT. Its protein product is CASSLGHKNTEAFF.

This clone appeared a few times. V and J are TRBV6-4 and TRBJ2-1; D is unresolved. With 0 bases removed from V and 3 bases from J, the gap between germline ends came to 3 bases. CDR3 length: 13 residues. Per germline, CDR1 MRHNA and CDR2 SNTAGT. The CDR3 coding sequence is TGTGCCAGCAGTGACTCGGACTACAATGAGCAGTTCTTC. Amino acids: CASSDSDYNEQFF.

V gene TRBV29-1 combines with J gene TRBJ1-1; D not resolved. CDR3 size: 11 residues. CDR1 is SQVTM and CDR2 is ANQGSEA in the germline V gene. The V end was cut by 0 bases, the J end by 9 bases, with 8 bases between. CDR3 sequence (DNA): TGCAGCGTTGAAGAACGGGCCCAAGCTTTCTTT. This encodes CSVEERAQAFF. The complete variable domain, with remaining parts taken from reference TRBV29-1 and TRBJ1-1, reads SAVISQKPSRDICQRGTSLTIQCQVDSQVTMMFWYRQQPGQSLTLIATANQGSEATYESGFVIDKFPISRPNLTFSTLTVSNMSPEDSSIYLCSVEERAQAFFGQGTRLTVV.

This clone occurred a few times. J is TRBJ2-2 and V is TRBV9; no firm D call. CDR3 length: 13 residues. The germline V gene has CDR1 SGDLS and CDR2 YYNGEE. V was cut by 0 bases and J by 5 bases, with 5 bases left in between. Here the CDR3 reads CASSVEETGELFF. The CDR3 DNA sequence: TGTGCCAGCAGCGTAGAAGAGACCGGGGAGCTGTTTTTT.

The chain uses TRBV5-1 and TRBJ2-7, with TRBD2 matching 9 bases. The CDR3 loop spans 15 amino acids. The trim removed 6 bases at V and 2 bases at J, leaving 9 bases unmatched. Germline lookup yields CDR1 SGHRS and CDR2 YFSETQ. In DNA form, the CDR3 reads TGCGCCAGCAAACTGGGGGCTAGCGGGACCTACGAGCAGTACTTC. This gives the protein CASKLGASGTYEQYF.

The chain carries TRBV5-5 and TRBJ2-7; the D gene is possibly TRBD1 (7 bases). The V gene lost 4 bases and the J gene lost 1 base, with 15 bases spanning the gap. This CDR3 is 15 amino acids long. Germline V CDR1 and CDR2: SGHKS, YYEKEE (reference sequence). CDR3 nucleotides: TGTGCCAGCAGCCTCCGACAGGGAGGATCCTACGAGCAGTACTTC. Translating it yields CASSLRQGGSYEQYF.

The chain is built from TRBV13 and TRBJ2-5, with TRBD2 matching 10 bases. The ends lost 5 bases at V and 5 bases at J; junction bases unmatched: 14. CDR1 is PRHDT and CDR2 is FYEKMQ in the germline V gene (reference sequence). The length of the CDR3 is 17 residues. The CDR3 spells CASSPSRSGRAGETQYF. CDR3 in DNA: TGTGCCAGCAGCCCCTCCCGAAGCGGGAGGGCCGGGGAGACCCAGTACTTC.

This clone was detected only a few times. This chain links TRBV23-1 with TRBJ1-1; no clear D gene. TRBV23-1 is given ORF status, its function remaining uncertain. The ends were cut back, 4 bases at V and 2 bases at J, with 17 bases in the middle. The CDR3 sequence is 16 residues long. The CDR3 sequence is CASSRPRDTSNTEAFF. In nucleotides, the CDR3 is TGCGCCAGCAGTCGCCCGCGGGATACAAGTAACACTGAAGCTTTCTTT.

The J gene is TRBJ2-6, the V gene TRBV9, with D possibly TRBD1 on 5 matching bases. Between the trimmed V and J ends, which lost 3 bases and 4 bases, there was a span of 14 bases. Germline V lookup: CDR1 SGDLS, CDR2 YYNGEE. This CDR3 has 16 residues. The CDR3 sequence: CASSAMTVLGANVLTF. CDR3 coding DNA: TGTGCCAGCAGCGCGATGACAGTACTCGGGGCCAACGTCCTGACTTTC.

The chain combines TRBV7-9 with TRBJ2-7; 8 bases match TRBD2. From germline, CDR1 is SEHNR and CDR2 FQNEAQ (reference sequence). The CDR3 contains 14 residues. The V gene end was trimmed by 5 bases and the J gene end by 1 base; junction bases not matched to a gene: 4. CDR3 sequence (DNA): TGTGCCAGCAGCCAGGCTAGCGGGTCCTACGAGCAGTACTTC. Translation: CASSQASGSYEQYF.

This sequence joins TRBV2 and TRBJ2-5; tentative D call: TRBD1 (6 bases). Germline V gives CDR1 SNHLY, CDR2 FYNNEI. This CDR3 has 14 residues. V lost 7 bases and J 1 base, leaving 13 bases between the germline ends. The CDR3 sequence is CASIKQGSQETQYF. The CDR3 DNA sequence: TGTGCCAGCATAAAACAGGGTTCCCAAGAGACCCAGTACTTC.

J is TRBJ1-1 and V is TRBV11-2; the D gene is possibly TRBD1 (5 bases). Per the germline V gene, CDR1 is SGHAT and CDR2 is FQNNGV. The CDR3 totals 14 residues. The V gene lost 1 base and the J gene lost 4 bases, with 10 bases spanning the gap. CDR3 region: CASSLAQVSTEAFF. The CDR3 DNA reads as TGTGCCAGCAGCTTAGCACAGGTGAGCACTGAAGCTTTCTTT.

This chain joins TRBV19 and TRBJ2-1, with unresolved D. From germline, CDR1 is LNHDA and CDR2 SQIVND (reference sequence). Trimming took 4 bases from V and 0 from J, leaving 13 bases between them. The CDR3 spans 16 residues. The CDR3 nucleotides are TGTGCCAGTAGTACCCTCTTACAGAGCTCCTACAATGAGCAGTTCTTC. Amino acid sequence: CASSTLLQSSYNEQFF.

The rearrangement links TRBV5-5 to TRBJ2-7; D perhaps matches TRBD1 (6 bases). The germline V gene encodes CDR1 SGHKS and CDR2 YYEKEE (reference sequence). The V end was cut by 4 bases, the J end by 0 bases, with 11 bases between. The CDR3 has 14 residues. The CDR3 loop reads CASSRQDPSYEQYF. CDR3 DNA sequence: TGTGCCAGCAGCCGACAGGACCCCTCCTACGAGCAGTACTTC.